Listed below are T cell receptor beta chains from one sample, sequenced in a study of vaccination effects on CD4 cells after COVID-19. Here immunoSEQ multiplex PCR was the method, and the copy in TCRdb shows in-frame clones only, minus some. The table includes fewer than 40,000 clones, roughly 81% detected once. Antigens of these TCRs are unknown. The sequences come from CD4+ T cells from PBMCs cultured without peptide, collected after COVID-19 vaccination. These receptors all come from a human donor who received a COVID-19 vaccine. The CDR3 runs from the conserved cysteine through the conserved F or W. D genes are given only for firm matches.

d_call cdr3_length j_call v_call cdr3_aa
TRBD1 14 TRBJ2-7 TRBV18 CASSLTQQGSEQYF
NA 18 TRBJ2-5 TRBV5-6 CASSLYGMGWAGKETQYF
TRBD2 19 TRBJ2-3 TRBV9 CASSVVGTSGGGSTDTQYF
NA 14 TRBJ2-2 TRBV5-4 CASSFGPNTGELFF
NA 13 TRBJ1-1 TRBV28 CATRQTMNTEAFF
NA 12 TRBJ1-2 TRBV28 CASSQQGAGYTF
NA 14 TRBJ1-2 TRBV6-5 CASSRTGENYGYTF
NA 14 TRBJ1-2 TRBV3-1/TRBV3-2 CASSPTDDNYGYTF
NA 15 TRBJ1-2 TRBV19 CASSIVTGRVNGYTF
NA 13 TRBJ1-5 TRBV5-4 CASTSDGLLPQHF
TRBD1 14 TRBJ2-1 TRBV6-5 CASRPTGTGNEQFF
NA 14 TRBJ1-3 TRBV11-2 CASSLEPSGNTIYF
NA 14 TRBJ1-5 TRBV3-1/TRBV3-2 CASSQAWESQPQHF
TRBD1 13 TRBJ1-5 TRBV19 CASGDREGQPQHF
TRBD2 16 TRBJ2-3 TRBV24-1 CATSDSTSAYTDTQYF
TRBD1 14 TRBJ1-1 TRBV7-2 CASSSLTGLSEAFF
NA 13 TRBJ1-2 TRBV2 CASKNMGRYGYTF
NA 12 TRBJ2-7 TRBV19 CASSDSSYEQYF
NA 17 TRBJ2-4 TRBV5-5 CASSLPGGPGAKNIQYF
NA 13 TRBJ2-1 TRBV18 CASSPPQSGKGFF
TRBD1 13 TRBJ1-2 TRBV19 CASSIDRDYGYTF
NA 15 TRBJ1-1 TRBV5-4 CASSSQTAWGTEAFF
TRBD1 14 TRBJ1-2 TRBV27 CASRTTGGSLGYTF
NA 15 TRBJ2-1 TRBV28 CASSFPAGGNNEQFF
TRBD2 16 TRBJ2-7 TRBV5-1 CASSLLRGGRVYEQYF
NA 16 TRBJ1-5 TRBV4-1 CASSQDSQASNQPQHF
TRBD2 17 TRBJ2-1 TRBV25-1 CASRAGTSGASYNEQFF
NA 14 TRBJ1-5 TRBV27 CASSLAGLRQPQHF
TRBD1 17 TRBJ1-5 TRBV28 CASSKVTGVRDNQPQHF
NA 13 TRBJ1-2 TRBV30 CAWSLNSYYGYTF
NA 15 TRBJ2-7 TRBV2 CASSEAGRGNYEQYF
NA 12 TRBJ2-7 TRBV28 CASSFWDYEQYF
NA 13 TRBJ1-4 TRBV30 CAWSGQIHEKLFF
NA 16 TRBJ1-1 TRBV4-1 CASSQAQGIVVAEAFF
TRBD2 16 TRBJ2-1 TRBV5-6 CASSLASGRASYEQFF
NA 17 TRBJ2-6 TRBV28 CASSLDSLFSGANVLTF
NA 12 TRBJ1-4 TRBV3-1/TRBV3-2 CASSQRGEKLFF
NA 11 TRBJ2-1 TRBV10-3 CAISERNEQFF
NA 11 TRBJ2-3 TRBV12-5 CASGLADTQYF
TRBD1 14 TRBJ1-2 TRBV15 CATSRGQSNYGYTF
NA 15 TRBJ2-1 TRBV9 CASSPQGSSYNEQFF
TRBD1 15 TRBJ1-1 TRBV27 CASSSDRGPRPEAFF